These T cell receptor beta chains were read from a single sample in a study of pediatric ulcerative colitis. Sequencing used immunoSEQ multiplex PCR; TCRdb keeps in-frame clones, though not all of them. The data contain tens of thousands of clones, around 80% of them singletons. Source material: blood. These receptors came from a boy aged 5-17 years with severe ulcerative colitis. Each CDR3 is given with its conserved first and last residue. Each record gives: V gene, J gene, CDR3 protein.

>TRBV6-5|TRBJ1-1
CASRAARNTEAFF
>TRBV7-6|TRBJ1-2
CASSSGLGASPGGYTF
>TRBV6-1|TRBJ2-1
CASSESAGQGFWDNEQFF
>TRBV6-5|TRBJ1-2
CATVTGGYGYTF
>TRBV21-1|TRBJ2-7
CASSKCGGMTYEQYF
>TRBV5-6|TRBJ2-1
CASNMGVHREQFF
>TRBV7-3|TRBJ2-3
CASSHGAGQSTDTQYF
>TRBV5-6|TRBJ1-1
CASSLEGTTEAFF
>TRBV5-5|TRBJ1-1
CASSRGQTSEAFF
>TRBV6-1|TRBJ2-5
CASIPWGQGKTQYF
>TRBV7-8|TRBJ2-3
CASSPWRGASTDTQYF
>TRBV7-9|TRBJ1-1
CASSPRTAENTEAFF
>TRBV4-1|TRBJ1-1
CASSQPDRPTIYDTEAFF
>TRBV28|TRBJ2-3
CASSRGGTDTQYF
>TRBV5-1|TRBJ2-1
CASSHGTEYNEQFF
>TRBV4-2|TRBJ1-1
CASSQDFPQGFAEAFF
>TRBV9|TRBJ1-2
CASKDRANYGYTF
>TRBV27|TRBJ1-2
CASEVVGGYTF
>TRBV19|TRBJ2-7
CASSITGSPYEQYF
>TRBV19|TRBJ2-7
CASSGGVGSYEQYF
>TRBV2|TRBJ2-7
CASSVSYEQYF
>TRBV10-3|TRBJ1-1
CAIRKDSSNTEAFF
>TRBV2|TRBJ1-3
CASSAGSGNTIYF
>TRBV27|TRBJ1-6
CASRITQSSYNSPLHF
>TRBV6-1|TRBJ2-3
CASSELGTDTQYF
>TRBV7-6|TRBJ1-5
CASSPTLWTGKDQPQHF
>TRBV20-1|TRBJ1-1
CSAPGTGKAFF
>TRBV7-9|TRBJ1-6
CASSVGTGDNSPLHF
>TRBV6-4|TRBJ2-3
CASSEASGGPTDTQYF
>TRBV28|TRBJ1-1
CASSLSGKGYTEAFF
>TRBV18|NA
CASSPSGNSYEQYF
>TRBV30|TRBJ1-2
CAWSVGGHSLGYTF
>TRBV27|TRBJ2-1
CASSPAGGSTYNEQFF
>TRBV7-9|TRBJ1-4
CASSLGSFNEKLFF
>TRBV11-2|TRBJ2-5
CASSWDREETQYF
>TRBV4-3|TRBJ2-1
CASSQVRGGYNEQFF
>TRBV2|TRBJ2-1
CASSVRGPPVYNEQFF
>TRBV19|TRBJ1-2
CASRWGRNYGYTF
>TRBV19|TRBJ1-1
CASSGGTEAFF
>TRBV7-2|TRBJ2-3
CASSSGQGGPDTQYF
>TRBV4-1|TRBJ1-4
CASSLETAATNEKLFF
>TRBV5-6|TRBJ1-1
CASSLQGGSTEAFF
>TRBV20-1|TRBJ1-1
CSARAEGEAFF
>TRBV6-1|TRBJ2-1
CASSEGVDSSNEQFF
>TRBV7-2|TRBJ1-6
CASSATGPTPSLSLHF
>TRBV27|TRBJ2-7
CASSLGPAYEQYF
>TRBV7-2|TRBJ1-1
CASSFSGGNTEAFF
>TRBV6-5|TRBJ1-6
CASSTTPTGHSPLHF